The source of this TCR beta chain is a study of blood T cell repertoires in COVID-19. On the study more broadly: Acute and convalescent COVID-19 specimens originated in the United States, Italy and Spain.

The authors' processing: From reference gene primer amplification, estimates of nucleated cell counts were derived. Some clones are missing from TCRdb's copy, which holds only in-frame ones; the method was immunoSEQ multiplex PCR. V, J and clone size are taken as reported in that table, and D and trimming were inferred from the DNA itself. The table shows 250,000 to 400,000 clones, with 70% to 90% occurring only once. Germline V gene data show CDR1 as MDHEN and CDR2 as SYDVKM. V lost 5 bases and J lost 12; bases outside the gene matches: 6. This CDR3 is 12 amino acids long. Those enrolled in Seattle joined during active infection and were followed longitudinally afterward.

V usage is TRBV28 and J usage is TRBJ1-5; 8 bases are a match to TRBD1. The source is a woman in her 30s with COVID-19, enrolled during active disease. Source material: peripheral blood. Written as DNA, the CDR3 is TGTGCCAGCAGTACCCCGGGACAGGACCAGCATTTT. This codes for CASSTPGQDQHF. Full variable domain (remainder filled in from reference TRBV28 and TRBJ1-5): DVKVTQSSRYLVKRTGEKVFLECVQDMDHENMFWYRQDPGLGLRLIYFSYDVKMKEKGDIPEGYSVSREKKERFSLILESASTNQTSMYLCASSTPGQDQHFGDGTRLSIL.